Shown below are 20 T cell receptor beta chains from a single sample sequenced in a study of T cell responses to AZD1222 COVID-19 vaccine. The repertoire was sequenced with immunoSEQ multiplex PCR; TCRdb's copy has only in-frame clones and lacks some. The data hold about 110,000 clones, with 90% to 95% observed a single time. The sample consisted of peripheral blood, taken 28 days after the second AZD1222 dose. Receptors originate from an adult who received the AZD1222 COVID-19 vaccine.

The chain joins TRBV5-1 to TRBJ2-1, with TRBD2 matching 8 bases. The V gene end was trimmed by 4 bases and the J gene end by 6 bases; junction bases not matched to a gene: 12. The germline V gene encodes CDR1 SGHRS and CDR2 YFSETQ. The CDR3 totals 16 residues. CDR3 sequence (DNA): TGCGCCAGCAGCCCTTCAGCGGGAGTCCCCTCCAATGAGCAGTTCTTC. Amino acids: CASSPSAGVPSNEQFF. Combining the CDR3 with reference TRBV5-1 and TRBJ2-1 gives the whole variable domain KAGVTQTPRYLIKTRGQQVTLSCSPISGHRSVSWYQQTPGQGLQFLFEYFSETQRNKGNFPGRFSGRQFSNSRSEMNVSTLELGDSALYLCASSPSAGVPSNEQFFGPGTRLTVL.

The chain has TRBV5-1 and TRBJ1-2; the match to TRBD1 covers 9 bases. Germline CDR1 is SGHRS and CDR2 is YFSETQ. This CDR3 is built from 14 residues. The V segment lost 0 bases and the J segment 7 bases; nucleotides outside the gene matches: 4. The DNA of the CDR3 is TGCGCCAGCAGCTTGGGGGACAGGGATGGTGGCTACACCTTC. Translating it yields CASSLGDRDGGYTF.

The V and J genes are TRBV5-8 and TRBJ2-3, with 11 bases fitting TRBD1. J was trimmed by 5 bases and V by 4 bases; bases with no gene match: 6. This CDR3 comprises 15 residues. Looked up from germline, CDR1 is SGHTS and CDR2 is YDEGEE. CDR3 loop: CASSPGQGVVDTQYF. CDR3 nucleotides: TGTGCCAGCAGCCCGGGACAGGGGGTGGTAGATACGCAGTATTTT.

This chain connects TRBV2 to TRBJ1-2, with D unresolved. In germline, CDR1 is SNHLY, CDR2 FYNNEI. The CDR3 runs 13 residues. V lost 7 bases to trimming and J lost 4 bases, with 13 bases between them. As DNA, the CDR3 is TGTGCCAGCAAAGGGTTTGGGAGCTATGGCTACACCTTC. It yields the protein CASKGFGSYGYTF.

As DNA, the CDR3 is TGTGCCAGCAGCTCGAGTAGGTTGCATGGCTACACCTTC. It encodes CASSSSRLHGYTF. The V and J genes are TRBV16 and TRBJ1-2; D is ambiguous. The V and J ends lost 5 bases and 6 bases respectively, with 13 bases between them. CDR3 length equals 13 residues. Germline values: CDR1 KGHSY, CDR2 FQNENV.

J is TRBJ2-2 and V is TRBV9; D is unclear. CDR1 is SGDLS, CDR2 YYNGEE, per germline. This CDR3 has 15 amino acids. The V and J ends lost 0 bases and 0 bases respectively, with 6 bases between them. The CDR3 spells CASSVGDSNTGELFF. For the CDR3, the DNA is TGTGCCAGCAGCGTAGGTGACTCGAACACCGGGGAGCTGTTTTTT.

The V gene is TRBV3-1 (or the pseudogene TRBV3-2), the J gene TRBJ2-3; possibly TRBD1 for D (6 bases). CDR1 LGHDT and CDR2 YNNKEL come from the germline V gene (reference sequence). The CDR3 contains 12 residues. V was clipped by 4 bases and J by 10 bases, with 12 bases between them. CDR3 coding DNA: TGTGCCAGCAGCCTAGCACAGGGCGCGCAGTATTTT. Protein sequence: CASSLAQGAQYF.

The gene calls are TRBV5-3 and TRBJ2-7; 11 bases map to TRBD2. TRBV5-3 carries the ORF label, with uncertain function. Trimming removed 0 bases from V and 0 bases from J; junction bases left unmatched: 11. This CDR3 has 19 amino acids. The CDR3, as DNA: TGTGCCAGAAGCTTGGATGGACTAGCGGGCCCCCAATACTCCTACGAGCAGTACTTC. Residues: CARSLDGLAGPQYSYEQYF.

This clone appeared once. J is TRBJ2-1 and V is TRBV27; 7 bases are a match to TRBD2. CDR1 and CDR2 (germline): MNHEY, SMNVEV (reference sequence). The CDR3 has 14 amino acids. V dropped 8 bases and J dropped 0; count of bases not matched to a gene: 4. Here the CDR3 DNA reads TGTGCCAGCTCGGGGGGTGTCTCCTACAATGAGCAGTTCTTC. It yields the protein CASSGGVSYNEQFF.

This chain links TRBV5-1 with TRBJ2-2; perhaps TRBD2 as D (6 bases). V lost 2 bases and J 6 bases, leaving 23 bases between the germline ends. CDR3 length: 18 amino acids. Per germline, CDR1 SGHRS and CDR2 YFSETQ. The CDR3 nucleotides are TGCGCCAGCAGCTTATTCGGAAGCGCGGGGCCTCGGGCCGGGGAGCTGTTTTTT. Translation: CASSLFGSAGPRAGELFF.

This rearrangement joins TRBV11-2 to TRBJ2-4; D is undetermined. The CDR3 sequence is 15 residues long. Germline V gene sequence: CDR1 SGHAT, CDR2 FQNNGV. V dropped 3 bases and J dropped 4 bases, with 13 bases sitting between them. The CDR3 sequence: CASSFLQRSKNIQYF. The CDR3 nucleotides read TGTGCCAGCAGCTTCCTGCAGAGGTCAAAAAACATTCAGTACTTC.

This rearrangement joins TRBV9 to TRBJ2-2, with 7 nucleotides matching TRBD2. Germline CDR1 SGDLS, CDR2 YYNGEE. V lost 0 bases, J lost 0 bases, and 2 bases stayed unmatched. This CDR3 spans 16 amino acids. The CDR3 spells CASSVGLAANTGELFF. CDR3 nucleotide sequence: TGTGCCAGCAGCGTAGGACTAGCTGCGAACACCGGGGAGCTGTTTTTT.

As DNA, the CDR3 is TGTGCCAGCTCATCGGGACAGGGCGACGGCTACACCTTC. It yields the protein CASSSGQGDGYTF. V gene TRBV18 combines with J gene TRBJ1-2, with 9 bases matching TRBD1. Germline V CDR1 and CDR2: KGHSH, LQKENI. This CDR3 contains 13 residues. Unmatched junction bases numbered 6, after V lost 5 bases and J lost 8 bases.

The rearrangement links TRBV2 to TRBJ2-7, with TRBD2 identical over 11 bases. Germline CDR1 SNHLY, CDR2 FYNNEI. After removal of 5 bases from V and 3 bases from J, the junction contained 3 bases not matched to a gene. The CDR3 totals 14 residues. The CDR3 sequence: CASSPTSGDYEQYF. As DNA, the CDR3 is TGTGCCAGCAGTCCGACTAGCGGGGACTACGAGCAGTACTTC. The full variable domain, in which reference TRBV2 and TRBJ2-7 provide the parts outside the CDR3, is EPEVTQTPSHQVTQMGQEVILRCVPISNHLYFYWYRQILGQKVEFLVSFYNNEISEKSEIFDDQFSVERPDGSNFTLKIRSTKLEDSAMYFCASSPTSGDYEQYFGPGTRLTVT.

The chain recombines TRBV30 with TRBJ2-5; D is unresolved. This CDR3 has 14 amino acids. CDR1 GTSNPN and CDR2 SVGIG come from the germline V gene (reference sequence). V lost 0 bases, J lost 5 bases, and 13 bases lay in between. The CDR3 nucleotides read TGTGCCTGGAGTGTAGGGCCAAGCCGGGAGACCCAGTACTTC. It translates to CAWSVGPSRETQYF.

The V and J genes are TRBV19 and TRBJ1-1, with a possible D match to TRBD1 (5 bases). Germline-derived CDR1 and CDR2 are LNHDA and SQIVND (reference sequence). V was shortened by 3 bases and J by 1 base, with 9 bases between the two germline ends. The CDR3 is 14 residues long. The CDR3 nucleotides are TGTGCCAGTAGTATCAGGGCGGGGAACACTGAAGCTTTCTTT. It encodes CASSIRAGNTEAFF. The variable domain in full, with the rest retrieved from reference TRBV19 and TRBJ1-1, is DGGITQSPKYLFRKEGQNVTLSCEQNLNHDAMYWYRQDPGQGLRLIYYSQIVNDFQKGDIAEGYSVSREKKESFPLTVTSAQKNPTAFYLCASSIRAGNTEAFFGQGTRLTVV.

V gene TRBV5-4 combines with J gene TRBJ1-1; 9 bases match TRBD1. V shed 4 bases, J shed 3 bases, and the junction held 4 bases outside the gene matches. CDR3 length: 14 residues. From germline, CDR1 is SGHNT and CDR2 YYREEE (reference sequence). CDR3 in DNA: TGTGCCAGCAGCAAGGGACAGGGTGACACTGAAGCTTTCTTT. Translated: CASSKGQGDTEAFF.

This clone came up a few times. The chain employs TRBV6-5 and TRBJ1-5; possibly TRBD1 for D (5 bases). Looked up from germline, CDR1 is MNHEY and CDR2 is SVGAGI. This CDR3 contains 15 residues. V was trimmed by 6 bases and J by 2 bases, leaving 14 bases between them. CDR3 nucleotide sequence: TGTGCCAGCAGCCTCGACAGAAACGGCAATCAGCCCCAGCATTTT. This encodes CASSLDRNGNQPQHF.

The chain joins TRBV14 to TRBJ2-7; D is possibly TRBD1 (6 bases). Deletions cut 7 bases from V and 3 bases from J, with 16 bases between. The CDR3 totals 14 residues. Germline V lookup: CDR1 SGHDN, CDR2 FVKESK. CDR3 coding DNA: TGTGCCAGCAATATCGAGTACAGGGACTACGAGCAGTACTTC. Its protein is CASNIEYRDYEQYF.

CDR3 nucleotides: TGTGCCAGCAGTTACTCTTCGGGTTTTTTAACTGAAGCTTTCTTT. It encodes CASSYSSGFLTEAFF. This rearrangement joins TRBV6-5 to TRBJ1-1; no definite D call. Looked up from germline, CDR1 is MNHEY and CDR2 is SVGAGI. The CDR3 totals 15 residues. The V end lost 0 bases, the J end lost 5 bases, and 13 bases lay between the germline ends.